This is a list of T cell receptor beta chains from one sample in a study of blood T cell repertoires in COVID-19. The table came from immunoSEQ multiplex PCR; TCRdb's copy has only in-frame clones and leaves some out. Among 150,000 to 200,000 clones listed, 70% to 90% were seen once. The sequencing input was peripheral blood. Source of these receptors: a man in his forties with acute or convalescent COVID-19. Each CDR3 is given with its conserved first and last residue. The D gene is left open where the match is weak. Not all rows give a size; the values are once, few, many and, for expanded clones, a class.

-,TRBV15,TRBJ2-7,-,CATSMGGTNYEQYF,TGTGCCACCAGCATGGGTGGGACAAACTACGAGCAGTACTTC
TRBD1,TRBV5-6,TRBJ1-1,few,CASSQDRGPEAFF,TGTGCCAGCAGTCAAGACAGGGGACCTGAAGCTTTCTTT
-,TRBV7-2,TRBJ1-3,-,CASSLSVAGWFGNTIYF,TGTGCCAGCAGCTTAAGCGTGGCGGGATGGTTTGGAAACACCATATATTTT
-,TRBV11-2,TRBJ1-6,-,CASASGDVAPLHF,TGTGCCAGCGCATCCGGGGATGTGGCACCCCTCCACTTT
-,TRBV2,TRBJ2-1,-,CASSDRTTANEQFF,TGTGCCAGCAGTGATCGGACTACTGCCAATGAGCAGTTCTTC
-,TRBV6-2/TRBV6-3,TRBJ1-3,-,CASSYSESSGNTIYF,TGTGCCAGCAGTTACTCGGAGAGCTCTGGAAACACCATATATTTT
TRBD1,TRBV11-2,TRBJ2-7,-,CASSLTGTGSYEQYF,TGTGCCAGCAGCCTTACCGGGACAGGCTCCTACGAGCAGTACTTC
-,TRBV20-1,TRBJ2-6,once,CSASSGSSGANVLTF,TGCAGTGCTAGTAGCGGCAGCTCTGGGGCCAACGTCCTGACTTTC
-,TRBV5-6,TRBJ1-3,-,CASSYGLSIYF,TGTGCCAGCAGCTATGGACTATCCATATATTTT
-,TRBV2,TRBJ2-5,-,CASRQDEVAQYF,TGTGCCAGCAGGCAAGACGAGGTGGCCCAGTACTTC
TRBD2,TRBV7-9,TRBJ2-5,few,CASSLVVAGSETQYF,TGTGCCAGCAGCCTAGTGGTAGCGGGGTCGGAGACCCAGTACTTC
TRBD2,TRBV18,TRBJ2-5,-,CASSGTSGGLQETQYF,TGTGCCAGCTCCGGGACTAGCGGGGGCCTCCAAGAGACCCAGTACTTC
TRBD1,TRBV12-3/TRBV12-4,TRBJ1-2,-,CASAYSGTESYTF,TGTGCCAGCGCCTATTCCGGGACAGAGAGCTACACCTTC
-,TRBV3-1/TRBV3-2,TRBJ1-5,-,CASSQVPGAHQPQHF,TGTGCCAGCAGCCAAGTGCCAGGGGCGCATCAGCCCCAGCATTTT
TRBD1,TRBV11-2,TRBJ2-1,-,CASSRTGNSYNEQFF,TGTGCCAGCAGCCGGACAGGAAACTCCTACAATGAGCAGTTCTTC
-,TRBV15,TRBJ1-3,-,CATSYTKSSGNTIYF,TGTGCCACCAGCTATACTAAGAGCTCTGGAAACACCATATATTTT
-,TRBV3-1/TRBV3-2,TRBJ2-7,-,CASGRELYEQYF,TGTGCCAGCGGTCGGGAGTTATACGAGCAGTACTTC
-,TRBV5-1,TRBJ1-5,-,CASSPTSGVNQPQHF,TGCGCCAGCAGCCCCACGTCGGGAGTCAATCAGCCCCAGCATTTT
-,TRBV20-1,TRBJ2-4,-,CSASVGSVAKNIQYF,TGCAGTGCTAGTGTTGGCAGTGTAGCCAAAAACATTCAGTACTTC
-,TRBV10-3,TRBJ1-1,once,CAISESGGGRAGTEAFF,TGTGCCATCAGTGAGTCGGGAGGGGGGCGCGCGGGCACTGAAGCTTTCTTT
TRBD2,TRBV9,TRBJ2-3,few,CASSVVTSGADTQYF,TGTGCCAGCAGCGTAGTGACTAGCGGGGCAGATACGCAGTATTTT
-,TRBV9,TRBJ2-7,-,CASGGSGSSSSYEQYF,TGTGCCAGCGGGGGTAGCGGTAGCTCTAGCTCCTACGAGCAGTACTTC
-,TRBV11-3,TRBJ2-1,-,CASSLAGSGEQFF,TGTGCCAGCAGCTTAGCAGGGTCAGGTGAGCAGTTCTTC
-,TRBV2,TRBJ2-5,-,CASSDRGETQYF,TGTGCCAGCAGCGATCGAGGAGAGACCCAGTACTTC
-,TRBV30,TRBJ1-4,-,CAWRRATGYEKLFF,TGTGCCTGGAGGAGGGCCACAGGGTACGAAAAACTGTTTTTT
-,TRBV19,TRBJ1-1,-,CASSLGGSGDTEAFF,TGTGCCAGTAGTCTCGGGGGGTCGGGGGACACTGAAGCTTTCTTT
TRBD2,TRBV9,TRBJ2-3,-,CASSVAGGGTDTQYF,TGTGCCAGCAGCGTAGCCGGGGGGGGAACAGATACGCAGTATTTT
-,TRBV7-8,TRBJ1-5,-,CASSGAVNQPQHF,TGTGCCAGCAGCGGGGCAGTAAATCAGCCCCAGCATTTT